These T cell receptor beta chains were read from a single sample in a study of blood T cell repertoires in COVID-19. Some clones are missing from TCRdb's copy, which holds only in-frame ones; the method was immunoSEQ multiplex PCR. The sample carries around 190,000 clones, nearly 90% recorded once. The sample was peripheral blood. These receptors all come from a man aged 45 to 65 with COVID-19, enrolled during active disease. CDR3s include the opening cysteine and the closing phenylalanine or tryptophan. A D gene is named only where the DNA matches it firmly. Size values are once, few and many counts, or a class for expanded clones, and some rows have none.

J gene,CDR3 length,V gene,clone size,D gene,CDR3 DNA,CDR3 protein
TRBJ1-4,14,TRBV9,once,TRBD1,TGTGCCAGCAGCGTCGGACAGGGCGGGGAAAAACTGTTTTTT,CASSVGQGGEKLFF
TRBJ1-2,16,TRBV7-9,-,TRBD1,TGTGCCAGCAGCGGGGGAGAGACAGGGAAGTACTATGGCTACACCTTC,CASSGGETGKYYGYTF
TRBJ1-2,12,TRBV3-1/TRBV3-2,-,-,TGTGCCAGCAGCCAAGGGGGGGGTGGCTACACCTTC,CASSQGGGGYTF
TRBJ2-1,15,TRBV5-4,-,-,TGTGCCAGCAGCTCCCTTCGGGGGGCATACAATGAGCAGTTCTTC,CASSSLRGAYNEQFF
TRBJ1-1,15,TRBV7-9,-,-,TGTGCCAGCAGCCCGGGAGGAGGGGATGACACTGAAGCTTTCTTT,CASSPGGGDDTEAFF
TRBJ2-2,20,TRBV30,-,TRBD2,TGTGCCTGGAGTGTAATGGTGTTAGCGGGGGGGGTTACGAACACCGGGGAGCTGTTTTTT,CAWSVMVLAGGVTNTGELFF
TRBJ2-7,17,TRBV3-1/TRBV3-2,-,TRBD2,TGTGCCAGCCGCCAGGCCAGCGGGAGGGCCAGCTCCTACGAGCAGTACTTC,CASRQASGRASSYEQYF
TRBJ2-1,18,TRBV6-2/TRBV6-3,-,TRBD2,TGTGCCAGCAGTTACTCGCGCTCAAGGACTAGCGACTACAATGAGCAGTTCTTC,CASSYSRSRTSDYNEQFF
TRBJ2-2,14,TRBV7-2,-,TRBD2,TGTGCCAGCAGCACCCGACTAGCGGCCGGGGAGCTGTTTTTT,CASSTRLAAGELFF
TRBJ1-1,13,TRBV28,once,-,TGTGCCAGCAGTTTCTCCTACGATATTGAAGCTTTCTTT,CASSFSYDIEAFF
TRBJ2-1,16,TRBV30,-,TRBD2,TGTGCCTGGACCGATCGGACTAGCGGGGGCTACAATGAGCAGTTCTTC,CAWTDRTSGGYNEQFF
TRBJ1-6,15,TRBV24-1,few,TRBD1,TGTGCCACCCCCGGGACAGGGGGCGCTTATTCACCCCTCCACTTT,CATPGTGGAYSPLHF
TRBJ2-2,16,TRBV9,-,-,TGTGCCAGCAGCGTAGGAGCGGCCGCGAACACCGGGGAGCTGTTTTTT,CASSVGAAANTGELFF
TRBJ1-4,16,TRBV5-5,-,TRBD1,TGTGCCAGCAGCTTGGTCATGGGGGACAGGGGAGAAAAACTGTTTTTT,CASSLVMGDRGEKLFF
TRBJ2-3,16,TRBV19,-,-,TGTGCCAGTAGTACCAGGCTACCAATTAGCACAGATACGCAGTATTTT,CASSTRLPISTDTQYF
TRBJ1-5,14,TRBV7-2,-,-,TGTGCCAGCAGCTCACAGGGATATGACCAGCCCCAGCATTTT,CASSSQGYDQPQHF
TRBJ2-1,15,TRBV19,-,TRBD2,TGTGCCAGTACGGGACTAGCGGGAGGTCACAATGAGCAGTTCTTC,CASTGLAGGHNEQFF
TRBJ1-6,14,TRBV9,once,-,TGTGCCAGCAGCGTAGAAGGGGCCGGCCGCCCCCTCCACTTT,CASSVEGAGRPLHF
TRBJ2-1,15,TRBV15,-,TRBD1,TGTGCCACCAGCAGAGCCGGGACAGGGCCTAATGAGCAGTTCTTC,CATSRAGTGPNEQFF
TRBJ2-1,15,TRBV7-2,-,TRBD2,TGTGCCAGCAGCTTAGAGGTAGCGGGGGAATATGAGCAGTTCTTC,CASSLEVAGEYEQFF
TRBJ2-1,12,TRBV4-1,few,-,TGCGCCAGCAGCCAAGTCGCGGGGAGGCCGTTCTTC,CASSQVAGRPFF
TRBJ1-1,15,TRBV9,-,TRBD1,TGTGCCAGCAGCGGGAGGGGACAGATGAACACTGAAGCTTTCTTT,CASSGRGQMNTEAFF
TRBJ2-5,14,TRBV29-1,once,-,TGCAGCGTTGAACACCCACAGCACCAAGAGACCCAGTACTTC,CSVEHPQHQETQYF
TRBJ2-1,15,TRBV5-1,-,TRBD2,TGCGCCAGCAGCCCTTGGCGGGGGGGAAACAATGAGCAGTTCTTC,CASSPWRGGNNEQFF
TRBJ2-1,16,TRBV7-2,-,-,TGTGCCAGCAGCCTATCCGCGGACAGCTCCTACAATGAGCAGTTCTTC,CASSLSADSSYNEQFF
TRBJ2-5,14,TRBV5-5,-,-,TGTGCCAGCAGCGGCGGCAGCATAGCCGGAACCCAGTACTTC,CASSGGSIAGTQYF
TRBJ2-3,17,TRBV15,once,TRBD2,TGTGCCACCAGCAGAACCCGGACTAGCAGCCCCCCAGATACGCAGTATTTT,CATSRTRTSSPPDTQYF
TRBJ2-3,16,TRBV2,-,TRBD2,TGTGCCAGCAGTCCCCGGACTAGCGGGACCACAGATACGCAGTATTTT,CASSPRTSGTTDTQYF
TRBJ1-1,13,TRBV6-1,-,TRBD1,TGTGCCAGCAGTGAATGGCAGGGGGCGGAAGCTTTCTTT,CASSEWQGAEAFF
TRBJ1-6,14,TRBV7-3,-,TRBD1,TGTGCCAGCAGCTTAGAGGGGGCAGGGTCACCCCTCCACTTT,CASSLEGAGSPLHF
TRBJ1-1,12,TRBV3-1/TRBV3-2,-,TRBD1,TGTGCCAGTAAGGACAGGGGGCTTGAAGCTTTCTTT,CASKDRGLEAFF
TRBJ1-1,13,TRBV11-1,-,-,TGTGCCAGCAGTCCGACAGTGAACACTGAAGCTTTCTTT,CASSPTVNTEAFF
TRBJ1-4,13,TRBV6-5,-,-,TGTGCCAGCAGTTCTCACAGTGAAGAAAAACTGTTTTTT,CASSSHSEEKLFF
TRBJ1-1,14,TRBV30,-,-,TGTGCCTGGAACTCACGACTAACTGCGACTGAAGCTTTCTTT,CAWNSRLTATEAFF
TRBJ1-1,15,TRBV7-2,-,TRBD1,TGTGCCAGCAGCCCCCACAGGGGGCGGGTGACTGAAGCTTTCTTT,CASSPHRGRVTEAFF
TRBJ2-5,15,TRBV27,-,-,TGTGCCAGCACCAGGGTGGGCCTGGTTGGAGAGACCCAGTACTTC,CASTRVGLVGETQYF
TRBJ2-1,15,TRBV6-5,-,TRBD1,TGTGCCAGCAGTAACCGGGACAGGGGGTACAATGAGCAGTTCTTC,CASSNRDRGYNEQFF
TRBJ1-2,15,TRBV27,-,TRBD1,TGTGCCAGCAGTCCCGGGACAGGGGACAGATCTGGCTACACCTTC,CASSPGTGDRSGYTF
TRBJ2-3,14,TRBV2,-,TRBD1,TGTGCCAGCACGACCCGACAGGGAACAGATACGCAGTATTTT,CASTTRQGTDTQYF
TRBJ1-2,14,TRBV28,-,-,TGTGCCAGCAGTTTACGGAGGGAAGCTTATGGCTACACCTTC,CASSLRREAYGYTF
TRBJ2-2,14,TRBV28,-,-,TGTGCCAGCACCGGTACTTTAAACACCGGGGAGCTGTTTTTT,CASTGTLNTGELFF
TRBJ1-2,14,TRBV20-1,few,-,TGCAGTGCTAGTTCTCCGGGGGGGGACTATGGCTACACCTTC,CSASSPGGDYGYTF
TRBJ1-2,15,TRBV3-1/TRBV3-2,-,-,TGTGCCAGCAGCCAAGGGCGACAGCCGAACTATGGCTACACCTTC,CASSQGRQPNYGYTF
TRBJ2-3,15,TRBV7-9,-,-,TGTGCCAGCAGCTTAGTGGGAGCAGGCACAGATACGCAGTATTTT,CASSLVGAGTDTQYF
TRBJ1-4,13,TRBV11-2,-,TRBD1,TGTGCCAGCAGGGGACAGACAAATGAAAAACTGTTTTTT,CASRGQTNEKLFF
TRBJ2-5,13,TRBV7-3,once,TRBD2,TGTGCCAGCAGCTCTTACGGGGGGGAGACCCAGTACTTC,CASSSYGGETQYF
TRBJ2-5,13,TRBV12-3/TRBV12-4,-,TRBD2,TGTGCCAGCAGCCCTAGCGGCGGAGAGACCCAGTACTTC,CASSPSGGETQYF
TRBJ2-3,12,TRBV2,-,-,TGTGCCAGCAGTGTCGGACAGAGTACGCAGTATTTT,CASSVGQSTQYF
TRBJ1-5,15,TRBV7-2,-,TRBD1,TGTGCCAGCAGCCTGACCGGGACAGAGAATCAGCCCCAGCATTTT,CASSLTGTENQPQHF
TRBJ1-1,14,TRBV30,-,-,TGTGCCTGGAGTATCCCCGCAGATTACACTGAAGCTTTCTTT,CAWSIPADYTEAFF
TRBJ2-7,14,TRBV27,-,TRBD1,TGTGCCAGCAAACAGACAGGGAACTACTACGAGCAGTACTTC,CASKQTGNYYEQYF
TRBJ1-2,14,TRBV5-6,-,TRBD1,TGTGCCAGCAGCTTCCGGGACAGGGACGCTGGCTACACCTTC,CASSFRDRDAGYTF